The clone carrying this T cell receptor beta chain appeared many times. Its antigen remains unidentified. This sample was taken from a study of early T cells in non-severe SARS-CoV-2 infection. This CDR3 contains 15 residues. V lost 1 base and J lost 6, with 15 bases in between. The V gene's germline CDR1 is SGDLS and CDR2 YYNGEE. Molecules of cDNA were individually given unique molecular identifiers that were attached to them. TCRdb recomputed calls from the 5' RACE reads with MiXCR, one row per CDR3 protein. The sample lists about 20,000 distinct CDR3 sequences; 4% to 5.5% were seen once. Overall study results and limits: VDJdb-based annotation leaned toward anti-spike CD8 responses and missed private and CD4 specificities.

Sequences were obtained from whole blood. The gene calls are TRBV9 and TRBJ2-3; D may be TRBD2 (5 bases). This TCR was recovered from an adult who was a healthcare worker with PCR-confirmed SARS-CoV-2 infection or an uninfected control (not recorded which). The CDR3 DNA reads TGTGCCAGCAGCGTATCGGGTAGCGCCGGGGATACGCAGTATTTT. Its translation: CASSVSGSAGDTQYF.